These T cell receptor beta chains were read from a single sample in a study of T cell responses to AZD1222 COVID-19 vaccine. Generated by immunoSEQ multiplex PCR, the TCRdb table keeps only in-frame clones and is missing some. The sample has nearly 80,000 clones, approximately 80% seen once; the top ten hold 20% to 25%. The sample was peripheral blood, taken on day 0 of AZD1222 vaccination. The source of these receptors is an adult in good health. Both conserved end residues are part of each CDR3. A D gene is named only where the DNA matches it firmly. Expanded clones are given a class, and other clones once, few, many or no size at all.

v_gene	abundance	j_gene	d_gene	CDR3aa	CDR3nt
TRBV5-4	once	TRBJ2-1	TRBD2	CASSLVGGRTDNEQFF	TGTGCCAGCAGCTTGGTGGGCGGGAGAACAGATAATGAGCAGTTCTTC
TRBV28	.	TRBJ2-1	.	CASSTTKYQSEQFF	TGTGCCAGCAGCACCACAAAATACCAGAGTGAGCAGTTCTTC
TRBV28	once	TRBJ1-2	TRBD1	CASSIRQGPF	TGTGCCAGCAGTATCCGACAGGGGCCCTTC
TRBV27	.	TRBJ1-5	.	CASSSTGHQPQHF	TGTGCCAGCAGTTCGACAGGTCATCAGCCCCAGCATTTT
TRBV30	.	TRBJ1-1	TRBD1	CAWSARGQAFF	TGTGCCTGGAGTGCCAGGGGGCAAGCTTTCTTT
TRBV3-1/TRBV3-2	.	TRBJ2-2	TRBD2	CASSPSRGEIRTGELFF	TGTGCCAGCAGCCCCTCTCGGGGGGAGATCCGGACCGGGGAGCTGTTTTTT
TRBV12-3/TRBV12-4	.	TRBJ2-7	.	CASTLGGVGEQYF	TGTGCCAGCACATTGGGGGGAGTGGGGGAGCAGTACTTC
TRBV12-3/TRBV12-4	.	TRBJ2-2	.	CASSGQTGELFF	TGTGCCAGCAGTGGCCAAACCGGGGAGCTGTTTTTT
TRBV11-2	.	TRBJ2-5	TRBD2	CASSFLTSGETQYF	TGTGCCAGCAGCTTCTTAACTAGCGGAGAGACCCAGTACTTC
TRBV11-3	.	TRBJ2-3	TRBD2	CASSLSGTSGGDTQYF	TGTGCCAGCAGCTTAAGCGGGACTAGCGGGGGAGATACGCAGTATTTT
TRBV2	.	TRBJ1-2	.	CASRKDGTSNYGYTF	TGTGCCAGCAGGAAGGACGGGACTTCTAACTATGGCTACACCTTC
TRBV19	.	TRBJ1-5	.	CASSLDGRTQPQHF	TGTGCCAGTAGTCTTGACGGACGGACCCAGCCCCAGCATTTT
TRBV7-8	.	TRBJ2-2	.	CASRFRWGTGELFF	TGTGCCAGCAGGTTTAGATGGGGCACCGGGGAGCTGTTTTTT
TRBV5-5	once	TRBJ2-3	TRBD1	CASRMTGVTDTQYF	TGTGCCAGCAGGATGACAGGGGTCACAGATACGCAGTATTTT
TRBV28	.	TRBJ2-2	.	CASISLDTINTGELFF	TGTGCCAGCATCTCATTGGACACTATTAACACCGGGGAGCTGTTTTTT
TRBV5-1	.	TRBJ2-5	.	CASRAEGETQYF	TGCGCCAGCAGGGCAGAGGGAGAGACCCAGTACTTC
TRBV15	.	TRBJ1-4	.	CATSRGPADNEKLFF	TGTGCCACCAGCAGGGGCCCGGCGGATAATGAAAAACTGTTTTTT
TRBV5-4	.	TRBJ2-1	.	CASSLQVRGRGENEQFF	TGTGCCAGCAGCTTGCAAGTTAGGGGCAGGGGTGAGAATGAGCAGTTCTTC
TRBV18	.	TRBJ2-5	TRBD1	CASSPAGTGQETQYF	TGTGCCAGCTCCCCTGCCGGGACAGGACAAGAGACCCAGTACTTC
TRBV12-5	.	TRBJ2-5	.	CASGLGVGVETQYF	TGTGCTAGTGGTTTGGGGGTGGGAGTGGAGACCCAGTACTTC
TRBV5-1	.	TRBJ1-2	TRBD1	CASSYDGTGFYGYTF	TGCGCCAGCAGCTACGACGGGACAGGGTTTTATGGCTACACCTTC
TRBV6-1	.	TRBJ1-5	.	CASSERKGNSNQPQHF	TGTGCCAGCAGTGAAAGGAAAGGGAATAGCAATCAGCCCCAGCATTTT